This T cell receptor (beta chain) came from a study of OX40 agonist ivuxolimab in advanced cancers. The data were produced by immunoSEQ multiplex PCR, yet TCRdb's version contains in-frame clones alone and is incomplete. The sample has about 83,000 clones, about 88% seen once. The CDR3 runs 16 residues. V gave up 4 bases and J gave up 7 bases; unmatched junction bases: 6. Germline values: CDR1 MNHNS, CDR2 SASEGT. The receptor was derived from an adult with an advanced solid tumor such as melanoma, head and neck, liver or kidney cancer. The sample was CD4+ or CD8+ T cells sorted from blood, taken in a trial of the OX40 agonist ivuxolimab. The chain couples TRBV6-1 to TRBJ2-2; TRBD2 aligns across 13 bases. The CDR3 is CASSGLAGGLNGELFF. In DNA form, the CDR3 reads TGTGCCAGCAGTGGACTAGCGGGGGGACTCAACGGGGAGCTGTTTTTT.